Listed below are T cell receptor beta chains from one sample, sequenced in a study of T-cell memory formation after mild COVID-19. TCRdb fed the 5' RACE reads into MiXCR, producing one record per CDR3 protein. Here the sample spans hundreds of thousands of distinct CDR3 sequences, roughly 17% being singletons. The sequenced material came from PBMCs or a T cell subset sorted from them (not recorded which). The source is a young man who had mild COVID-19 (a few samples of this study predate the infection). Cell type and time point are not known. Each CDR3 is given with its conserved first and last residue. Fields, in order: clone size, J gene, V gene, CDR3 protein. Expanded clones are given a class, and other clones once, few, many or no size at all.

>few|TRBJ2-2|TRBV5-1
CASSRQGDTGELFF
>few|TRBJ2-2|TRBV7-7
CASSPTSGANTGELFF
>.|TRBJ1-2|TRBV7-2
CASSLRTGADNYGYTF
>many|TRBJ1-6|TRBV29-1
CSVGWGKGNSPLHF
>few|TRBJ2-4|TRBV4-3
CASSQDRDRGQYF
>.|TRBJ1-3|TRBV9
CASSLDRFANTIYF
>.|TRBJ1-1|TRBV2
CASSSGTAPDTEAFF
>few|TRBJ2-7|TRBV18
CASSPFTGKVDEQYF
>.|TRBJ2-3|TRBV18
CASSPTSGALADTQYF
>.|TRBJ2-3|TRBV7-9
CASSPTRGGRADTQYF
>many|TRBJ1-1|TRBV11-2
CASSLTPNTEAFF
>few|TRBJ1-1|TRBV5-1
CASSLGGRMNTEAFF
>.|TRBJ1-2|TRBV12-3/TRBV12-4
CASSFVAGVGYTF
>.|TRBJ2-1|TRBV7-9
CASSRLAGGLFF
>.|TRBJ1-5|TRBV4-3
CASSQERSGNQPQHF
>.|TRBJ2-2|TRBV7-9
CASSLWMDLAGELFF
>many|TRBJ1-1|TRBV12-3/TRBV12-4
CASSFVDYTEAFF
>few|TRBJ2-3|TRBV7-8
CASSLSATDTQYF
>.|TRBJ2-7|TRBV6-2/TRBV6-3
CASNPGGIGYEQYF
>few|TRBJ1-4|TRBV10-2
CASSRGQSEKLFF
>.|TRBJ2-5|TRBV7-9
CASSEGVQETQYF
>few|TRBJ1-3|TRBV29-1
CSVEGLSGNTIYF
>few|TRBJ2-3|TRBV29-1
CSVAPQYF
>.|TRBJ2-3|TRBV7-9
CASSLDRTSDTQYF
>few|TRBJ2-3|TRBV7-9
CASSLLQGTDTQYF
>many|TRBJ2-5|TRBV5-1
CASSSSPTSASGTQYF
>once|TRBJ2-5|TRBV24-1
CATSDPTSGGGETQYF
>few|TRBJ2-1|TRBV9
CASSVRGDLSYNEQFF
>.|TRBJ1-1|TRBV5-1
CASSSGGDVPAYEAFF
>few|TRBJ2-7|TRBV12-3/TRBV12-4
CASSLQSYEQYF
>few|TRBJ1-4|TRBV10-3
CAISADLQEKLFF
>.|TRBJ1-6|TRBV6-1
CASSERDRGSYNSPLHF
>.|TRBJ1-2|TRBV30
CAWSVGGAGFTF
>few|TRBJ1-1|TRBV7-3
CASSLDWGAEAFF
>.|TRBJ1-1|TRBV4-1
CASSPKPPGLTRNTEAFF
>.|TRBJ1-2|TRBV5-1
CASSSSGTGNYGYTF
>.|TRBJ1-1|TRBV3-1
CASSPQNLMDTEAFF
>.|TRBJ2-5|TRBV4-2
CASSQEVFETQYF
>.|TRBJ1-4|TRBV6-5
CASSYSMARGEKLFF
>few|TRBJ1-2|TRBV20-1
CSGSAGDYGYTF
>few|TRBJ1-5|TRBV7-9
CASIGQPVKPQHF